This T cell receptor beta chain appears in the sequencing data of a study of OX40 agonist ivuxolimab in advanced cancers. Looking at the study overall: Of the participants, around 39% had some prior anti-PD-1, anti-PD-L1 or anti-CTLA-4 therapy, which was allowed.

Generated by immunoSEQ multiplex PCR, the TCRdb table keeps only in-frame clones and is missing some. The sample has approximately 76,000 clones, about nine tenths seen once. Trimming pared 1 base from V and 11 bases from J, leaving 11 bases between. The CDR3 consists of 12 residues. Germline V gene data show CDR1 as SGHDN and CDR2 as FVKESK. The chain recombines TRBV14 with TRBJ1-2; D is ambiguous. This receptor was identified in an adult with an advanced solid tumor such as melanoma, head and neck, liver or kidney cancer. Source: CD4+ or CD8+ T cells sorted from blood, taken in a trial of the OX40 agonist ivuxolimab. CDR3 in DNA: TGTGCCAGCAGCCAAGTCCAATCGAGGTACACCTTC. The encoded protein is CASSQVQSRYTF.